Reported below is one T cell receptor beta chain. This sample stems from a study of blood T cell repertoires in COVID-19. On the study more broadly: Acute and convalescent COVID-19 samples came from the United States, Italy and Spain. T cells, B-cell-depleted T cells, or PBMCs provided the cDNA or gDNA that served as material.

As processed by the authors: Using reference gene primer amplification, nucleated cell counts were estimated. Sequencing used immunoSEQ multiplex PCR; TCRdb keeps in-frame clones, though not all of them. That table is the source of V, J and clone size, and D and trimming were worked out from the DNA. The table has approximately 110,000 clones, approximately 83% seen once. The TCR comes from a man aged 50 to 60 with acute or convalescent COVID-19. Sequencing was done on a sample of peripheral blood.

Here the CDR3 reads CAWSQGSYNEQFF. In DNA form, the CDR3 reads TGTGCCTGGAGCCAGGGCTCCTACAATGAGCAGTTCTTC. The chain uses TRBV30 and TRBJ2-1; TRBD1 might be the D (5 bases). Germline CDR1 GTSNPN, CDR2 SVGIG (reference sequence). The CDR3 sequence is 13 residues long. The germline V and J ends were trimmed by 3 bases and 0 bases, with 6 bases remaining between them.